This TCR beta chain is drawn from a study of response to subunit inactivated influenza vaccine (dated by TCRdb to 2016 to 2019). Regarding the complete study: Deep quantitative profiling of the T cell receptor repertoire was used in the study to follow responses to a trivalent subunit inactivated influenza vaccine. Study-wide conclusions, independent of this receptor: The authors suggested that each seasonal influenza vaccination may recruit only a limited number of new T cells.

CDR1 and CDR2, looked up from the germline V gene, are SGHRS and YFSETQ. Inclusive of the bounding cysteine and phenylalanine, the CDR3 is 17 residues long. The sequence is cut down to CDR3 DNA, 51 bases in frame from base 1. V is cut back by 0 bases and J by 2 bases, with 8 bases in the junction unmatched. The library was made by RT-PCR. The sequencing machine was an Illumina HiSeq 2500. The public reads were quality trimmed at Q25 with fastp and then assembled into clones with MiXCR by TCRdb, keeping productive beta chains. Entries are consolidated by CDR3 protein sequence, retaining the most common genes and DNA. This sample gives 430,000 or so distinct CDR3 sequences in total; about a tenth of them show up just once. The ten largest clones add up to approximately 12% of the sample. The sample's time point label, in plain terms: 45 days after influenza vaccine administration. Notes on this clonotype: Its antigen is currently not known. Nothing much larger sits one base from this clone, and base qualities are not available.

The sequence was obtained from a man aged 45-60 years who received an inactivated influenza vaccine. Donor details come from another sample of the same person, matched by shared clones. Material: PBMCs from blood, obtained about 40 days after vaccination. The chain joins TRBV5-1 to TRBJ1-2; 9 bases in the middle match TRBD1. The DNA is TGCGCCAGCAGCTTGGAACCTGGGGACAGGGCGAACTATGGCTACACCTTC. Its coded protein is CASSLEPGDRANYGYTF.